This TCR beta chain was recovered during a study of molecular identifiers for immune sequencing clone quantification. Only a few counts were recorded for this clonotype. V was trimmed by 1 base and J by 12 bases, leaving 10 bases between them. The germline V gene encodes CDR1 SGHAT and CDR2 FQNNGV. The CDR3 is 12 residues long. TCRdb reprocessed the PCR reads via MiXCR and lists one record per CDR3 protein. The table lists hundreds of thousands of distinct CDR3 sequences, about 20% of them singletons. The origin of this receptor is a human donor in good health. Some libraries in this study had Jurkat cell RNA spiked in. J is TRBJ2-4 and V is TRBV11-2; the D is unclear. The sample taken for sequencing was naive CD8+ T cells from blood, with Jurkat cell RNA spiked in. Subset indicated: FACS-sorted CD8+CD4-CCR7+CD45RA+ naive T cells. CDR3 DNA sequence: TGTGCCAGCAGCTTAGGGGCCCTAGATCAGTACTTC. Translated: CASSLGALDQYF. Full variable domain (missing parts from reference TRBV11-2 and TRBJ2-4): EAGVAQSPRYKIIEKRQSVAFWCNPISGHATLYWYQQILGQGPKLLIQFQNNGVVDDSQLPKDRFSAERLKGVDSTLKIQPAKLEDSAVYLCASSLGALDQYFGAGTRLSVL.